This T cell receptor (beta chain) was captured by sequencing in a study of blood T cell repertoires in COVID-19. Across the whole study: The study drew acute and convalescent COVID-19 samples from the United States, Italy and Spain. PBMCs, B-cell-depleted T cells, or T cells were the source of the cDNA or gDNA that made up the material.

Germline loops: CDR1 SGHNT, CDR2 YENEEA. Germline trimming cut 1 base from V and 9 bases from J; bases unmatched to any gene: 15. This CDR3 comprises 19 residues. In the authors' workflow: Amplifying reference gene primers gave estimates of nucleated cell counts. The method was immunoSEQ multiplex PCR; TCRdb's version includes in-frame clones alone and lacks a portion of them. The V and J calls and the clone size are those of that table, but D and trimming were determined from the DNA. The repertoire has some 150,000 clones, approximately 87% of them found once; the top ten carry 44%. Sequenced: peripheral blood. The clonotype originates from a human donor in a cohort sampled during active COVID-19. The chain links TRBV11-3 to TRBJ2-1, with 13 bases fitting TRBD2. The CDR3 region is CASSLGFRGTSGNPPEQFF. The CDR3 coding sequence is TGTGCCAGCAGCTTAGGTTTTCGGGGGACTAGCGGGAACCCCCCTGAGCAGTTCTTC.